One T cell receptor beta chain is described in this entry. The antigen remains unidentified. Attachment of unique molecular identifiers was made to individual cDNA molecules. TCRdb reanalysed the 5' RACE reads using MiXCR and keeps one entry per CDR3 protein. Here the sample spans approximately 65,000 distinct CDR3 sequences, 9.5% to 15% being singletons. This CDR3 is built from 13 residues. Trimming pared 4 bases from V and 7 bases from J, leaving 13 bases between. CDR1 is LGHDT, CDR2 YNNKEL, per germline (reference sequence). The data were obtained in a study of early T cells in non-severe SARS-CoV-2 infection. Study-wide background: The input, bulk RNA from unsorted whole blood, was sequenced, and chains were unpaired.

Overall study findings and caveats: Lookups in VDJdb leaned toward anti-spike CD8 responses and missed private and CD4 specificities.

The origin of this receptor is an adult who was a healthcare worker with PCR-confirmed SARS-CoV-2 infection or an uninfected control (not recorded which). The chain carries TRBV3-1 and TRBJ1-1, with D tentatively TRBD1 (6 bases). Sequenced sample: whole blood. The CDR3 sequence: CASSRQGGREAFF. The DNA of the CDR3 is TGTGCCAGCAGCCGCCAAGGGGGACGTGAAGCTTTCTTT. The full variable domain, its missing parts supplied by reference TRBV3-1 and TRBJ1-1, is DTAVSQTPKYLVTQMGNDKSIKCEQNLGHDTMYWYKQDSKKFLKIMFSYNNKELIINETVPNRFSPKSPDKAHLNLHINSLELGDSAVYFCASSRQGGREAFFGQGTRLTVV.